This T cell receptor (beta chain) is from a study of blood T cell repertoires in COVID-19. Sequenced by immunoSEQ multiplex PCR; TCRdb stores in-frame clones only, minus some. Found here are over 100,000 clones, 70% to 90% of them singletons; the top ten hold 7.5% to 10%. This clone has just a few counts. The receptor's source is a man aged 35 to 55 with active or convalescent COVID-19. Sample: peripheral blood.

The CDR3 DNA reads as TGTGCCAGCAGCCAGTTCAGCGGGCCTTACAATGAGCAGTTCTTC. It specifies CASSQFSGPYNEQFF. V is TRBV3-1 (or the pseudogene TRBV3-2) and J is TRBJ2-1; D may be TRBD2 (6 bases). This CDR3 comprises 15 residues. Germline V gene sequence: CDR1 LGHDT, CDR2 YNNKEL (reference sequence). Trimming removed 3 bases at V and 4 bases at J, with 13 bases between.